The source of this T cell receptor beta chain is a study of human T cells and chemical hapten exposure. Study context: Alopecia areata, totalis or universalis affected patients who were mostly female. Whole-study results and caveats: High-frequency TCRs, those above 1 in 1000, stayed the same after DPC sensitization. Healthy individuals' immune responses may differ from those of donors, who had alopecia.

Time point: patch test 3, about 24 weeks after DPC sensitization. The treatment: therapeutic diphenylcyclopropenone sensitization with weekly scalp DPC. CDR3 size: 12 residues. Trimming left V 9 bases short and J 6 bases short, with 14 bases between. Germline CDR1 is SGHTA and CDR2 is FQGNSA. As to this clonotype: Its antigen is unknown.

Original processing methods: The median was around 91,000 TCRs per sample, ranging 23,224 to 690,600. TCRdb reanalysed the RACE reads using MiXCR and keeps one entry per CDR3 protein. The V and J calls and clone size are TCRdb's, not the authors'. In the table there are fewer than 55,000 distinct CDR3 sequences, 9.9% of which are singletons. Sequenced material: whole blood, taken in connection with sensitization to the hapten diphenylcyclopropenone (DPC). The chain recombines TRBV7-2 with TRBJ1-1; no definite D call. The sequence was obtained from a woman between 40 and 55 years old with alopecia areata. Some clones in this sample may be carry-over from other donors' samples. The CDR3 DNA reads as TGTGCCAGTTTACCCGATACCGCTGAAGCTTTCTTT. This codes for CASLPDTAEAFF.